A selection of T cell receptor beta chains follows, all from one sample in a study of OX40 agonist ivuxolimab in advanced cancers. Produced via immunoSEQ multiplex PCR; TCRdb's table is partial and in-frame only. The table lists under 90,000 clones, about 85% of them singletons, with under 2.5% in the top ten. The input for sequencing was CD4+ or CD8+ T cells sorted from blood, taken in a trial of the OX40 agonist ivuxolimab. The receptors come from an adult with an advanced solid tumor such as melanoma, head and neck, liver or kidney cancer. CDR3s include the opening cysteine and the closing phenylalanine or tryptophan.

j_gene	v_gene	CDR3aa
TRBJ1-1	TRBV5-1	CASSFGGDTEAFF
TRBJ2-2	TRBV11-2	CASSRGTVETGELFF
TRBJ2-7	TRBV6-1	CASSKTGPSYEQYF
TRBJ2-7	TRBV27	CASSPGTGFGQYF
TRBJ1-4	TRBV5-5	CASSPVTNEKLFF
TRBJ2-1	TRBV27	CASSSLAFSSYNEQFF
TRBJ2-2	TRBV6-4	CASTREGGTGELFF
TRBJ1-2	TRBV28	CASSTPGAGNNYGYTF
TRBJ1-5	TRBV28	CASSLWGRAEDNQPQHF
TRBJ1-2	TRBV10-1	CASHGFGYGYTF
TRBJ1-5	TRBV18	CASSPGTGVNNQPQHF
TRBJ1-5	TRBV6-5	CASRKQGITQPQHF
TRBJ2-4	TRBV7-2	CASSRFGAGKNIQYF
TRBJ2-5	TRBV6-5	CASSYSPGNTETQYF
TRBJ2-3	TRBV11-3	CASSFGGPQGPDTQYF
TRBJ2-3	TRBV29-1	CSVERFFWGLAEAGTDTQYF
TRBJ1-1	TRBV19	CASSTQGGNTEAFF
TRBJ2-7	TRBV4-1	CASSQDPGTPYEQYF
TRBJ1-1	TRBV19	CASRRRQVASVSTEAFF
TRBJ2-7	TRBV9	CASSVLGTSVNSAGEQYF
TRBJ2-5	TRBV19	CASSGTGQETQYF
TRBJ2-1	TRBV2	CASRGLAGGPSPPNEQFF
TRBJ1-5	TRBV19	CASRRWGSNQPQHF
TRBJ1-3	TRBV15	CATSTRTGGGNTIYF
TRBJ2-2	TRBV25-1	CASSRDLNGELFF
TRBJ2-7	TRBV15	CATRDRGSYEQYF